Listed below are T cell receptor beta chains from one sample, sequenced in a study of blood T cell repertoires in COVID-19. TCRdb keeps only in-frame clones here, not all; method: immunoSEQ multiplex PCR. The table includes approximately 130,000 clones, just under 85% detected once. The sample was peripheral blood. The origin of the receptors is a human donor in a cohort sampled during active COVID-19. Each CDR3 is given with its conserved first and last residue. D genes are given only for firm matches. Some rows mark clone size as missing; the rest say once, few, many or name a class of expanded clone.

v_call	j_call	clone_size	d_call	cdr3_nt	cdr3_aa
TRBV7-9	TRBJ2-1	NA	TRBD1	TGTGCCAGCAGCCGGGGACAGGGGGCCTATGAGCAGTTCTTC	CASSRGQGAYEQFF
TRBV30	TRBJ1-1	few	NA	TGTGCCTGGATAGAGACTGAAGCTTTCTTT	CAWIETEAFF
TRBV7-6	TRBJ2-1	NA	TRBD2	TGTGCCAGCAGCCAAGGGACTAGCGGGGGGTACAATGAGCAGTTCTTC	CASSQGTSGGYNEQFF
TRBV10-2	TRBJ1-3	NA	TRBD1	TGCGCCAGCAGAGCCCCAGGGGGCTCTGGAAACACCATATATTTT	CASRAPGGSGNTIYF
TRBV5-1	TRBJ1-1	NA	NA	TGCGCCAGCAGCTTAGCCCAGGGTGGCGTCGAAGCTTTCTTT	CASSLAQGGVEAFF
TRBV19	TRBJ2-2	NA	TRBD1	TGTGCCAGTAGGACAGGACAGGGGCGGGAGCTGTTTTTT	CASRTGQGRELFF
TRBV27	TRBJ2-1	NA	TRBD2	TGTGCCAGCAGGTCTAGCGGGTTAAGCTCCTACAATGAGCAGTTCTTC	CASRSSGLSSYNEQFF
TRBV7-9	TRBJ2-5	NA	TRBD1	TGTGCCAGCAGGGACAGGGTTGGTGAGACCCAGTACTTC	CASRDRVGETQYF
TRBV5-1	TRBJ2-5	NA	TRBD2	TGCGCCAGCGACCCGGGAGGAGGAGAGACCCAGTACTTC	CASDPGGGETQYF
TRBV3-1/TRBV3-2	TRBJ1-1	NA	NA	TGTGCCAGCAGCCACCAAGCGAACACTGAAGCTTTCTTT	CASSHQANTEAFF
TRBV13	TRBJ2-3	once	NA	TGTGCCAGCAGCTTAAAAGCTAGGAGCACAGATACGCAGTATTTT	CASSLKARSTDTQYF